This T cell receptor beta chain was documented in a study of blood T cells in healthy people across ages (dated by TCRdb to 2015 to 2017). For context, the study as a whole: In model experiments, roughly one uniquely barcoded TCR beta cDNA molecule per two T cells was captured by template switching. To track age-related changes in TCR beta repertoire diversity, the study relied on deep sequencing normalized with unique cDNA molecular identifiers. The donors were split into four age groups: young (average around 15 years), middle-aged (roughly 40), aged (approximately 60) and long-lived (roughly 88). Donors of different ages were randomly distributed across sequencing lanes to avoid experimental bias. Two additional independent replicas of 1 million unique cDNA reads from the same blood draw were analyzed for two donors (one aged 18 to 29 and one aged 80 or older). Beyond this particular receptor, the publication reports: Total diversity estimates from one million sequenced T cells were considered lower bounds and underestimates. Conclusive comparison of naive and antigen-experienced compartments was prevented by the profiling of bulk unsorted PBMCs. As age increased, observed TCR beta diversity per million T cells dropped in a roughly linear way, and a significant reduction was already evident by age about 40. Because the CMV infection status of the donors was unknown, age-related changes in expanded clonotypes may potentially have been confounded. The percentage of naive T cells measured by flow cytometry correlated strongly with observed TCR beta diversity. Compared with the aged group, the long-lived group had more naive CD4+ T cells, fewer expanded clones and increased TCR diversity, suggesting age selection.

Systemically healthy Caucasian individuals from Russia, 35 to 40 in total and aged roughly 6 to 95 years, were included as donors. Around 9.7 milliliters of peripheral blood were collected from each donor into EDTA-treated Vacutainer tubes. Ficoll-Paque density-gradient centrifugation was used to isolate PBMCs, with at least 7 million per sample. Trizol reagent was used to extract total RNA from the PBMCs, yielding at least 5 micrograms per sample. The percentages of naive CD45RAhigh/CD27high T cells were determined by flow cytometry on a PBMC aliquot from every donor. This clonotype was seen a handful of times. Its target antigen remains unknown. The sample holds no much larger clone one base away, and base qualities are not on file. Receptor libraries were prepared by 5' RACE. TCRdb records Illumina HiSeq 2500 as the sequencer. A second roughly 7 to 11 cycle PCR used a sample-barcoded 5' primer and a J-beta primer mix. A template-switch 5' adaptor carrying 12 random nucleotides introduced a unique molecular identifier onto each TCR beta cDNA molecule. Each sample yielded at least 3 million CDR3-containing paired-end reads. The Mint cDNA synthesis kit, primed by a TRBC-specific oligonucleotide, was used to synthesize first-strand cDNA from all RNA. Following uracil-DNA glycosylase treatment, a first 18-cycle PCR with universal primers M1SS and BC2_uni_R was performed on all cDNA. From the authors' description of their analysis: Normalization of each sample was performed by random selection of 1 million high-quality reads, each carrying a distinct molecular identifier. Reads with shared molecular identifiers were discarded instead of being binned into consensus sequences. MiTCR, set to a Q25 quality threshold and the strictest error-elimination algorithm, was used for CDR3 identification, clonotype clustering and error correction. A nonparametric unseen species model with Euler transformation was used to estimate lower-bound total TCR beta diversity. The raw public reads went through TCRdb reprocessing: fastp at Q25, MiXCR clone calling, in-frame beta chains kept. Each CDR3 protein appears once, grouped with its most common genes and DNA. In this record, the V and J calls reflect TCRdb's handling and not the investigators' own analysis. In all, the sample holds 1.5 million or so distinct CDR3 sequences, and 42% of those were seen once. The ten top clones hold roughly 7.9% of the sample.

The specimen was blood. This TCR was sampled from a woman under 30 in good health.

The nucleotides read TGTGCCAGTACTGACAGGCAGGGGGCCGGCTACACCTTC. Protein translation: CASTDRQGAGYTF. The chain employs TRBV27 and TRBJ1-2, with TRBD1 matching 8 junction bases. The germline V gene (reference sequence) specifies MNHEY as CDR1 and SMNVEV as CDR2. The junction shows trimming of 9 bases on V and 8 bases on J, and the gene matches do not reach 11 bases of it. The CDR3 contains 13 residues, cysteine and phenylalanine counted. This entry keeps only the CDR3 DNA: 39 bases, framed from base 1.